The clone carrying this T cell receptor beta chain showed up just a few times. The antigen is unknown. The data stem from a study of naive and memory T cell subsets. Whole-study findings and limits: Over 85% of naive TCR sequences appeared only once, unlike memory subsets. Clonotypes here are unpaired alpha or beta chain sequences. Possibly reflecting memory cells re-expressing CD45RA, a few larger clonotypes occurred in naive repertoires, especially CD8.

The CDR3 consists of 14 residues. With 1 base removed from V and 7 bases from J, the gap between germline ends came to 11 bases. Germline-derived CDR1 and CDR2 are MDHEN and SYDVKM. Two oligonucleotides, mixed equimolar, formed the beta constant-region primer covering TRBC1 and TRBC2. Ligated cDNA was amplified by four rounds of PCR with nested alpha and beta constant-region primers and SP2. TCRdb reprocessed the UMI-ligation and nested PCR reads with MiXCR, giving one entry per CDR3 protein. Among under 150,000 distinct CDR3 sequences, about 20% were seen once, and the ten largest hold more than 0.6%.

The material sequenced was naive CD8+ T cells from blood. This receptor was obtained from a human donor in good health. V usage is TRBV28 and J usage is TRBJ1-5, with unresolved D. Here the CDR3 reads CASSLLSFGQPQHF. CDR3 DNA: TGTGCCAGCAGTTTATTAAGCTTCGGGCAGCCCCAGCATTTT. Looking up the rest from reference TRBV28 and TRBJ1-5 gives the full variable domain: DVKVTQSSRYLVKRTGEKVFLECVQDMDHENMFWYRQDPGLGLRLIYFSYDVKMKEKGDIPEGYSVSREKKERFSLILESASTNQTSMYLCASSLLSFGQPQHFGDGTRLSIL.